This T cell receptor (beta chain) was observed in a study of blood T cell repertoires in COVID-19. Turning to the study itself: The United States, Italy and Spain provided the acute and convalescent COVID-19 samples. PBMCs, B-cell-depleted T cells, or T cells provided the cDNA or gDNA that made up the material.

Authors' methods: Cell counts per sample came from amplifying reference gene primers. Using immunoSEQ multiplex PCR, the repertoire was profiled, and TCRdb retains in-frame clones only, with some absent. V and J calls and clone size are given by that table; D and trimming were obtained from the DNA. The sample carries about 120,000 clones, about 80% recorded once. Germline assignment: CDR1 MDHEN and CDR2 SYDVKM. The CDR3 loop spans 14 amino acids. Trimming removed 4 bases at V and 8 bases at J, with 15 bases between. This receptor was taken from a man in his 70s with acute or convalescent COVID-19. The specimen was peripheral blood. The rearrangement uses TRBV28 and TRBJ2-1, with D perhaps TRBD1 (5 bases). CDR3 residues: CASSSPGATDEQFF. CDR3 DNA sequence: TGTGCCAGCAGTTCCCCTGGGGCTACGGATGAGCAGTTCTTC.